A selection of T cell receptor beta chains follows, all from one sample in a study of Ad26.COV2.S vaccination and SARS-CoV-2 variants. Libraries were prepared by immunoSEQ multiplex PCR; TCRdb keeps only in-frame clonotypes and omits some of them. This table holds around 240,000 clones, more than 75% found once. Sequencing used peripheral blood, obtained in a trial of Ad26.COV2.S vaccine versus placebo. The receptors shown here come from a person aged 18-60 years who received the Ad26.COV2.S COVID-19 vaccine or a placebo. CDR3s include the opening cysteine and the closing phenylalanine or tryptophan. Each record gives: J gene, V gene, D gene, CDR3 length, clone size, CDR3 DNA, CDR3 protein. A D gene is named only where the DNA matches it firmly. Rows give clone size only sometimes, using once, few, many, or a class for an expanded clone.

TRBJ1-1 TRBV5-1 . 16 . TGCGCCAGCAGCTTGGCCGGCAGCCAGGGTGTCACTGAAGCTTTCTTT CASSLAGSQGVTEAFF
TRBJ1-1 TRBV5-8 TRBD1 16 . TGTGCCAGCAGCCGACCGGGACAGGCTTTGAACACTGAAGCTTTCTTT CASSRPGQALNTEAFF
TRBJ2-3 TRBV18 TRBD1 16 . TGTGCCAGCTCACTGGGGACAGGGCTCGCCTTGAATACGCAGTATTTT CASSLGTGLALNTQYF
TRBJ2-7 TRBV6-2/TRBV6-3 TRBD1 18 . TGTGCCAGCAGTTCCCCAGCGAACAGGGGAGACAATTTGTACGAGCAGTACTTC CASSSPANRGDNLYEQYF
TRBJ2-1 TRBV4-3 TRBD2 15 . TGCGCCAGCAGCCTAAACCCGGGACTAGATAGTGAGCAGTTCTTC CASSLNPGLDSEQFF
TRBJ2-7 TRBV12-3/TRBV12-4 TRBD1 12 . TGTGCCAGCAGCTTACAGGGGGCCGAGCAGTACTTC CASSLQGAEQYF
TRBJ2-7 TRBV5-1 . 14 . TGCGCCAGCAGCTTGGGGTACAGGGAGGACGAGCAGTACTTC CASSLGYREDEQYF
TRBJ2-7 TRBV5-1 TRBD2 15 . TGCGCCAGCAGCGTGCTAGCGGGAGCCTCCTACGAGCAGTACTTC CASSVLAGASYEQYF
TRBJ2-3 TRBV5-1 TRBD1 14 once TGCGCCAGCAGCTCATTTGACAGGGGAGATACGCAGTATTTT CASSSFDRGDTQYF
TRBJ2-3 TRBV7-3 . 14 . TGTGCCAGCAGTTCGATGCTGGGGGGCGATACGCAGTATTTT CASSSMLGGDTQYF
TRBJ1-6 TRBV5-1 . 16 . TGCGCCAGCAGCTTGGGTGTAGGACAGCCCAATTCACCCCTCCACTTT CASSLGVGQPNSPLHF
TRBJ1-2 TRBV29-1 TRBD1 12 . TGCAGCGTCTGGACAGGGAACTATGGCTACACCTTC CSVWTGNYGYTF
TRBJ2-3 TRBV19 TRBD2 17 . TGTGCCAGTAGCAAATCCGGACTAGCGGGAGGCACAGATACGCAGTATTTT CASSKSGLAGGTDTQYF
TRBJ1-1 TRBV2 . 16 . TGTGCCAGCAGTGATTTCACCAGGGTCCCGAACACTGAAGCTTTCTTT CASSDFTRVPNTEAFF
TRBJ2-7 TRBV7-2 . 14 few TGTGCCAGCAGCCGTTCGGCGGTCGAGGGTGAGCAGTACTTC CASSRSAVEGEQYF
TRBJ1-3 TRBV6-5 . 13 . TGTGCCAGCAGTTCCATGTCTGGAAACACCATATATTTT CASSSMSGNTIYF
TRBJ2-5 TRBV6-2/TRBV6-3 . 15 few TGTGCCAGCAGACCTCCCCCAAGCTGGGAGGAGACCCAGTACTTC CASRPPPSWEETQYF
TRBJ2-3 TRBV19 TRBD1 13 . TGTGCCAGTAGTATACAGGGGGCAGATACGCAGTATTTT CASSIQGADTQYF
TRBJ2-5 TRBV6-2/TRBV6-3 . 15 . TGTGCCAGCAGTCTGACCGGGGGCTGGAGGGAGACCCAGTACTTC CASSLTGGWRETQYF
TRBJ1-2 TRBV6-2/TRBV6-3 . 14 . TGTGCCAGCAGTTATAGGGGGAACTCAATCGGCTACACCTTC CASSYRGNSIGYTF
TRBJ2-1 TRBV14 TRBD2 13 once TGTGCCAGCGGACTAGCGGGAGTACATGAGCAGTTCTTC CASGLAGVHEQFF
TRBJ1-4 TRBV10-1 . 15 . TGCGCCAGCATGGTTTCCAGGGCAAGTAATGAAAAACTGTTTTTT CASMVSRASNEKLFF
TRBJ2-1 TRBV27 TRBD2 15 . TGTGCCAGCACCCGGGGGGGGGCTTATGCAGGTGAGCAGTTCTTC CASTRGGAYAGEQFF
TRBJ1-2 TRBV5-4 . 14 once TGTGCCAGCAGTCCGGGTGGGACCCTGGGGGGCTACACCTTC CASSPGGTLGGYTF
TRBJ2-2 TRBV7-2 . 13 . TGTGCCAGCAGCGGAGGAGCCGCCGGGGAGCTGTTTTTT CASSGGAAGELFF
TRBJ1-3 TRBV10-3 . 17 . TGTGCCATCAGTGACCCACCGGGCGAATTCAGTGGAAACACCATATATTTT CAISDPPGEFSGNTIYF
TRBJ1-2 TRBV4-1 TRBD1 15 . TGCGCCAGCCGGCCCCAGGGACAGGGATTCTATGGCTACACCTTC CASRPQGQGFYGYTF
TRBJ2-2 TRBV6-4 . 13 few TGTGCCAGCAGTGACGGACCCACCGGGGAGCTGTTTTTT CASSDGPTGELFF
TRBJ1-1 TRBV19 . 15 . TGTGCCAGTAGTACGGGAGCCATCATGAACACTGAAGCTTTCTTT CASSTGAIMNTEAFF
TRBJ2-7 TRBV4-3 . 15 . TGCGCCAGCAGCCAAGACAGGGAAGGGCCATACGAGCAGTACTTC CASSQDREGPYEQYF
TRBJ2-3 TRBV19 . 12 . TGTGCCAGTAGTTCTGTTCTCGATACGCAGTATTTT CASSSVLDTQYF
TRBJ1-4 TRBV2 TRBD1 14 . TGTGCCAGCAGGGGGACAGTTCCCCTTGAAAAACTGTTTTTT CASRGTVPLEKLFF
TRBJ2-2 TRBV9 . 14 . TGTGCCAGCAGCGTAGGACAGTCGACCGGGGAGCTGTTTTTT CASSVGQSTGELFF
TRBJ1-2 TRBV3-1/TRBV3-2 . 16 . TGTGCCAGCAGCCAAGATCTTGGGGGCACCAACTATGGCTACACCTTC CASSQDLGGTNYGYTF
TRBJ2-2 TRBV11-1 . 16 . TGTGCCAGCAGCTTAGCGCGGGGGCTTGTCACCGGGGAGCTGTTTTTT CASSLARGLVTGELFF